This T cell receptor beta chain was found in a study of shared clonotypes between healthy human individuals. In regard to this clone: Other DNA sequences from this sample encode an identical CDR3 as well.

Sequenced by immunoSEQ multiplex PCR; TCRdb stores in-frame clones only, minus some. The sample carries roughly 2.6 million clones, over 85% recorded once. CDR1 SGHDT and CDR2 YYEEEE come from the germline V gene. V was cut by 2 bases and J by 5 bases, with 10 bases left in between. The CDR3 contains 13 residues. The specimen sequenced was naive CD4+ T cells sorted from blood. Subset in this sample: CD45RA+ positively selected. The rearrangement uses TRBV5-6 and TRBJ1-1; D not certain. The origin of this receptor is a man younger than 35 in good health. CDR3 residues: CASSFLPGTEAFF. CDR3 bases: TGTGCCAGCAGCTTTCTACCGGGGACTGAAGCTTTCTTT.